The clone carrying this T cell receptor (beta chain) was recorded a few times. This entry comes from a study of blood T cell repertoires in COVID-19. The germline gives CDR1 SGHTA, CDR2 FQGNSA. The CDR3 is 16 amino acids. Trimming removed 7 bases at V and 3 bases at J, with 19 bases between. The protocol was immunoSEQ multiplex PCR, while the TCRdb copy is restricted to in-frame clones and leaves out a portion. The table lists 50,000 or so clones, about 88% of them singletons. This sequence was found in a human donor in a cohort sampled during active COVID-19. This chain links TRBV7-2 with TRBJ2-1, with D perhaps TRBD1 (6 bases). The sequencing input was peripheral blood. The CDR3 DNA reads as TGTGCCAGCACCCCGCAGGGACAAGTAAACTACAATGAGCAGTTCTTC. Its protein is CASTPQGQVNYNEQFF.